The 6 T cell receptor beta chains in this list originate from one sample, sequenced in a study of cytomegalovirus exposure and HLA in healthy donors. The PCR employed 60 Vbeta primers together with 13 Jbeta primers. The protocol was immunoSEQ multiplex PCR, while the TCRdb copy is restricted to in-frame clones and leaves out a portion. The sample lists 100,000 to 150,000 clones, roughly 80% occurring once. Input material: PBMCs. These receptors were obtained from a man aged 25 to 40 in good health and CMV-seronegative.

As DNA, the CDR3 is TGTGCCTGGAGTCCCCATGGGACAGGAAACACAGATACGCAGTATTTT. Translated, it gives CAWSPHGTGNTDTQYF. The chain links TRBV30 to TRBJ2-3, with TRBD1 identical over 8 bases. The CDR3 contains 16 residues. CDR1 GTSNPN and CDR2 SVGIG come from the germline V gene (reference sequence). V shed 2 bases and J 2 bases; nucleotides not matched to a gene: 9.

This chain joins TRBV28 and TRBJ2-7; 11 bases line up with TRBD2. CDR1 is MDHEN, CDR2 SYDVKM, per germline. The CDR3 totals 13 residues. For the CDR3, the DNA is TGTGCATTCGCGGCTAGCGGGAGGTTAGCGCAGTACTTC. Its protein is CAFAASGRLAQYF.

The chain is built from TRBV10-1 and TRBJ2-3; D is ambiguous. This CDR3 comprises 15 residues. Germline values: CDR1 WNHNN, CDR2 SYGVQD (reference sequence). Trimming removed 3 bases at V and 0 bases at J, with 10 bases between. DNA of the CDR3: TGCGCCAGCAGTGATCCAGCGCGTAGCACAGATACGCAGTATTTT. This encodes CASSDPARSTDTQYF.

The chain carries TRBV12-2 and TRBJ1-2. TRBV12-2 is assigned pseudogene status. The CDR3 extends over 18 amino acids. CDR3 protein: CATSPWPPPTRENYGYTF. The CDR3, as DNA: TGTGCAACAAGCCCTTGGCCCCCTCCGACTAGGGAGAACTATGGCTACACCTTC.

J is TRBJ1-1 and V is TRBV5-4; 7 bases align to TRBD1. Germline V gene sequence: CDR1 SGHNT, CDR2 YYREEE (reference sequence). The CDR3 has 15 amino acids. V shed 0 bases and J 0 bases; nucleotides not matched to a gene: 2. The CDR3 bases are TGTGCCAGCAGCTTGGGGGGACAGATGAACACTGAAGCTTTCTTT. It encodes CASSLGGQMNTEAFF.

The CDR3 DNA reads as TGTGCCAGCAGCCTCACAGGGATAAGCAATCAGCCCCAGCATTTT. Protein product: CASSLTGISNQPQHF. This chain connects TRBV7-9 to TRBJ1-5, with a tentative D call TRBD1 (6 bases). The CDR3 is 15 amino acids. Trimming stripped 5 bases from V and 1 base from J, with 12 bases between. From germline, CDR1 is SEHNR and CDR2 FQNEAQ (reference sequence).